This T cell receptor beta chain was recorded in a study of blood T cell repertoires in COVID-19 (dated by TCRdb to the early 2020s). General notes on the study: Collaborator samples came from the United States, Italy and Spain and covered acute and convalescent phases of COVID-19. A de-identified subject ID, COVID-19 status, age in years and sex were almost always included in the sample metadata. Where available, HLA class I and class II types were obtained from metadata supplied by the sample provider rather than from assay-based typing. A freely available public database, intended as a resource for researchers studying the immune response to SARS-CoV-2, is where the repertoires were released. Samples came from the ongoing ImmuneRACE study (first 160 participants) plus 1,254 subjects from 6 global collaborators. The dataset comprised deeply sampled blood TCRbeta repertoires from subjects exposed to, actively infected with, or recovered from COVID-19. The prospective study material was composed of cDNA or gDNA derived from T cells, B-cell-depleted T cells, or PBMCs.

Collaborating institutions collected whole blood in K2EDTA tubes following their own protocols. For TCRbeta analysis, collaborators shipped samples in one of three forms: frozen whole blood, isolated PBMCs, or DNA extracted from either of those sample types. On this clone itself: The target of this receptor is not known. No much larger clonotype is one base removed from it; base qualities were not supplied.

Trimming takes 4 bases off V and 3 bases off J; junction bases not matched to a gene: 9. The CDR3 spans 15 residues, from the cysteine through the phenylalanine. Kept here is only the CDR3 DNA, which spans 45 bases and is read in frame from base 1. Taken from the germline V gene, the CDR1 and CDR2 loops are LGHNA and YSLEER. General findings and caveats noted by the study authors: How much clinical and demographic metadata was included differed by source and by participant, and the metadata was provided uncurated.

TCRbeta CDR3 regions were amplified from genomic DNA by means of the immunoSEQ Assay, a bias-controlled multiplex PCR. The authors' pipeline ran thus. Within the assay, amplification of reference gene primers was used to estimate how many nucleated cells each sample contained. To quantify the absolute abundance of each unique TCRbeta CDR3 rearrangement, sequence reads were collapsed and filtered. For each sample, productive Simpson clonality was calculated as the square root of Simpson's diversity index across productive rearrangements. TCRdb re-hosts the immuneACCESS table, in-frame sequences only. Its copies lack some clones; in the studies checked, an unresolved V gene accounts for under half of them, and the cause for the rest is not known. V and J calls and clone size come straight from that table; D and trimming were deduced from the DNA. Here the sample has around 21,000 clones; roughly 87% occur a single time. Roughly 27% of the sample is in the top ten clones.

This TCR came from a human donor with active COVID-19. The donor label of this sample is uncertain. Sequencing used peripheral blood. The chain joins TRBV4-3 to TRBJ2-7, with 7 bases aligning to TRBD2. The CDR3 reads CASSRDRDYLYEQYF. The DNA sequence is as follows: TGCGCCAGCAGCCGAGATAGGGACTACCTCTACGAGCAGTACTTC.